This T cell receptor (beta chain) was identified in a study of OX40 agonist ivuxolimab in advanced cancers. Sequencing was performed with immunoSEQ multiplex PCR; in TCRdb, only in-frame clones are kept and a portion is missing. The sample has some 40,000 clones; about three quarters are singletons. This clone was recorded only once. Per the germline V gene, CDR1 is LNHDA and CDR2 is SQIVND (reference sequence). V lost 0 bases and J lost 8, with 21 bases in between. This CDR3 has 17 amino acids. The TCR originated in an adult with an advanced solid tumor such as melanoma, head and neck, liver or kidney cancer. The V call is TRBV19, the J call TRBJ2-3, with a possible D match to TRBD2 (5 bases). The sequences come from CD4+ or CD8+ T cells sorted from blood, collected in a trial of the OX40 agonist ivuxolimab. CDR3 DNA sequence: TGTGCCAGTAGTATAGATGGAGCGGAGTGGGGTGTTGGTACGCAGTATTTT. It yields the protein CASSIDGAEWGVGTQYF.